The source of this TCR beta chain is a study of neurological immune-mediated disorders. In TCRdb, the 5' RACE reads were re-called with MiXCR into one record per CDR3 protein. Among tens of thousands of distinct CDR3 sequences, roughly 9.9% were seen once, and the ten largest hold 1.7%. The CDR3 has 15 amino acids. The V gene's germline CDR1 is SGHTA and CDR2 FQGNSA. V was trimmed by 0 bases and J by 2 bases, leaving 9 bases between them. The V gene is TRBV7-2, the J gene TRBJ2-3; D gene ambiguous. The sequenced material came from PBMCs. This receptor was obtained from a man aged 50 to 60 in good health. The CDR3 region is CASSLAKGFTDTQYF. In DNA, the CDR3 is TGTGCCAGCAGCTTAGCTAAAGGATTCACAGATACGCAGTATTTT. Looking up the rest from reference TRBV7-2 and TRBJ2-3 gives the full variable domain: GAGVSQSPSNKVTEKGKDVELRCDPISGHTALYWYRQSLGQGLEFLIYFQGNSAPDKSGLPSDRFSAERTGGSVSTLTIQRTQQEDSAVYLCASSLAKGFTDTQYFGPGTRLTVL.